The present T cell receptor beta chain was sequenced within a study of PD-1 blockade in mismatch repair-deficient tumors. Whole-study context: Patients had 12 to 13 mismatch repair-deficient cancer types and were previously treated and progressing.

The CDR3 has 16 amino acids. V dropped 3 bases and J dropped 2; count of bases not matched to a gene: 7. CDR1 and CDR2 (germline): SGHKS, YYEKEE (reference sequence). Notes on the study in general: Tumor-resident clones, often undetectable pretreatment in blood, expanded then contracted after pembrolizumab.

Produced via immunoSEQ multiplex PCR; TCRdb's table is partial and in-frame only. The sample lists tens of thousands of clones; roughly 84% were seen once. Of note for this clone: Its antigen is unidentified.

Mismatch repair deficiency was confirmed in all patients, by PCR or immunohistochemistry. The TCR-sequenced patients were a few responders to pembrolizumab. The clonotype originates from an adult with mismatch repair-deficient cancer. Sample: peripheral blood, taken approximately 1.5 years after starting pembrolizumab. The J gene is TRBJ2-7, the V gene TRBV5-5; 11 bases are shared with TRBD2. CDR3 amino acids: CASSSTGLADTYEQYF. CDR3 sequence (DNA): TGTGCCAGCAGCTCGACGGGACTAGCGGACACCTACGAGCAGTACTTC.